This TCR beta chain was observed in a study of blood T cell repertoires in COVID-19. Repertoires were generated with immunoSEQ multiplex PCR, while TCRdb's copy carries only in-frame clones and drops some. Found here are 240,000 or so clones, roughly 87% of them singletons; the top ten hold roughly 0.8%. Germline loops: CDR1 DFQATT, CDR2 SNEGSKA (reference sequence). This CDR3 comprises 15 residues. Trimming took 3 bases from V and 3 from J, leaving 17 bases between them. This chain joins TRBV20-1 and TRBJ1-2; possibly TRBD1 for D (6 bases). The TCR sequence derives from a woman aged 25-40 years with acute or convalescent COVID-19. Sequencing used peripheral blood. Written as DNA, the CDR3 is TGCAGTGCTAGTAGGGGCGGGGGGCAGTACTATGGCTACACCTTC. Translating gives CSASRGGGQYYGYTF.